The T cell receptor (beta chain) described here comes from a study of human T cells and chemical hapten exposure. As for time point: patch test 1, 2 weeks after DPC sensitization. Treatment denoted: therapeutic diphenylcyclopropenone sensitization with weekly scalp DPC. Notes on the study in general: TCRs whose frequency exceeded 1 in 1000 remained the same following DPC sensitization.

TCRdb redid the calling of the RACE reads with MiXCR, one entry per CDR3 protein. The sample carries 65,000 to 80,000 distinct CDR3 sequences, 10% recorded once. This clonotype was seen ten or more times. Its matching antigen is unknown. With 5 bases removed from V and 1 base from J, the gap between germline ends came to 11 bases. In germline, CDR1 is MNHNY, CDR2 SVGAGI (reference sequence). This CDR3 contains 14 residues. The origin of this receptor is a woman in her 50s with alopecia areata. Some clones in this sample may be carry-over from other donors' samples. The chain employs TRBV6-6 and TRBJ1-1; D unclear. The sequencing used whole blood, collected in connection with sensitization to the hapten diphenylcyclopropenone (DPC). This chain's CDR3 is CASSPRTRNTEAFF. The CDR3 DNA is TGTGCCAGCAGTCCACGAACCAGGAACACTGAAGCTTTCTTT.